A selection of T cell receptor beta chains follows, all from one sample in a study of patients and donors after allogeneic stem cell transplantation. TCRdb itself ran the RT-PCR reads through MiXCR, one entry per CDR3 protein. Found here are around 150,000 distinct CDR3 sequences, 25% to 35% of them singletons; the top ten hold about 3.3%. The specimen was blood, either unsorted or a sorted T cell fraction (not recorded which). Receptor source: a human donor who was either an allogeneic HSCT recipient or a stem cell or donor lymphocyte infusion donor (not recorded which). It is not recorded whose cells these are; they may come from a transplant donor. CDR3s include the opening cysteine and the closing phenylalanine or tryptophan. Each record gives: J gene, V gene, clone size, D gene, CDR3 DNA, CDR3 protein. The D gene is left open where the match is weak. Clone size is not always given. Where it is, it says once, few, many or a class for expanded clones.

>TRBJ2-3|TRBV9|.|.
TGTGCCAGCAGCGTAGGTCAGACCACAGATACGCAGTATTTT
CASSVGQTTDTQYF
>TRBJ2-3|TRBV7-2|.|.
TGTGCCAGCAGCCAGGACCCCGCAACTTCAGATACGCAGTATTTT
CASSQDPATSDTQYF
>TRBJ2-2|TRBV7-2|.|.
TGTGCCAGCAGCTTAGGACGTAAGAACACCGGGGAGCTGTTTTTT
CASSLGRKNTGELFF
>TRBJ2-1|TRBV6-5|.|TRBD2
TGTGCCAGCAGTCGACTAGCAAGAGGCAATGAGCAGTTCTTC
CASSRLARGNEQFF
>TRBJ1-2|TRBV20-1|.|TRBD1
TGCAGTGCTGGGGACAGGGAGACCTATGGCTACACCTTC
CSAGDRETYGYTF
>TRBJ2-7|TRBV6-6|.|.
TGTGCCAGCAGCCTCTACAGGGAGGCCTACGAGCAGTACTTC
CASSLYREAYEQYF
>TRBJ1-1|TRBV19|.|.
TGTGCCAGTAGTGGCCAGGGTTCGAGCACTGAAGCTTTCTTT
CASSGQGSSTEAFF
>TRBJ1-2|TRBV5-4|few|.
TGTGCCAGCAGCTTACGAGGGAAAACTGGCTACACCTTC
CASSLRGKTGYTF
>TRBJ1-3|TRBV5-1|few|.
TGCGCCAGCAGCTTGTGGGCCGCCGGGACAACTGGAAACACCATATATTTT
CASSLWAAGTTGNTIYF
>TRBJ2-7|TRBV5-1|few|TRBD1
TGCGCCAGCAGCTCATACGCCGGGACAGGGGACGAGCAGTACTTC
CASSSYAGTGDEQYF
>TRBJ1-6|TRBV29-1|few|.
TGCAGCGTTGCTGGGGGCGCGAATTCACCCCTCCACTTT
CSVAGGANSPLHF
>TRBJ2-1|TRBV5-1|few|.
TGCGCCAGCAGCCCTATAGGCTCCTACAATGAGCAGTTCTTC
CASSPIGSYNEQFF
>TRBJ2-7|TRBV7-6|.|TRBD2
TGTGCCAGCAGCTTAAGGGCCAGCGGGAGGGCCAACGAGCAGTACTTC
CASSLRASGRANEQYF
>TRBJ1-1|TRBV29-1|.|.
TGCAGCGTTGTTGGGCCAGGGGACACTGAAGCTTTCTTT
CSVVGPGDTEAFF
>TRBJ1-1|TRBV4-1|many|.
TGCGCCAGCAGCCAAGCCCGACAATCTCCGACTGAAGCTTTCTTT
CASSQARQSPTEAFF
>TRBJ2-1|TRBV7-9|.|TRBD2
TGTGCCAGCAGCTTAGTGGGACTAGCGCTGAATGAGCAGTTCTTC
CASSLVGLALNEQFF
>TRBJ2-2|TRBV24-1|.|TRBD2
TGTGCCACCAGTGATTGGGTAGCGGGAGGAACCGGGGAGCTGTTTTTT
CATSDWVAGGTGELFF
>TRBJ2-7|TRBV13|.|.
TGTGCCAGCAGCTCCTTATACAGGGAAGGTCGGCACGAGCAGTACTTC
CASSSLYREGRHEQYF
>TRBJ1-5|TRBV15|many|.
TGTGCCACCAGCAGAGCGGGCCAGCCCCAGCATTTT
CATSRAGQPQHF
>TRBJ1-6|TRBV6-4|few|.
TGTGCCAGCTCGAAGGAAGGGGGATCACCCCTCCACTTT
CASSKEGGSPLHF
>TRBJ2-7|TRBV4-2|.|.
TGTGCCAGCAGCCAACCTCCCTACGAGCAGTACTTC
CASSQPPYEQYF
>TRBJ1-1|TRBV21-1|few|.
TGTGCCAGCAGGACACTTCTTTGGACAGGGGAGAAGACTGAAGCTTTCTTT
CASRTLLWTGEKTEAFF
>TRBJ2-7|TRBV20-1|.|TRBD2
TGCAGTGTCCCGACTAGCGGTCTCTCCTACGAGCAGTACTTC
CSVPTSGLSYEQYF
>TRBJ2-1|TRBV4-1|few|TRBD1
TGCGCCAGCAGCCCGGCCGGACAGGGGCGGTACAATGAGCAGTTCTTC
CASSPAGQGRYNEQFF
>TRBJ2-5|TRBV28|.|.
TGTGCCAGCACCCCCCTCCGGGACAAACAAGAGACCCAGTACTTC
CASTPLRDKQETQYF
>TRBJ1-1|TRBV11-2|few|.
TGTGCCAGCAGCCCAAGGGGGGCCGACACTGAAGCTTTCTTT
CASSPRGADTEAFF
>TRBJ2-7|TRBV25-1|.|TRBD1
TGTGCCAGCAGTGAAGCCGGACAGGGCTACGAGCAGTACTTC
CASSEAGQGYEQYF
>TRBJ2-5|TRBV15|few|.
TGTGCCACCAGCAGAGATCGGGCAGGACAAGAGACCCAGTACTTC
CATSRDRAGQETQYF
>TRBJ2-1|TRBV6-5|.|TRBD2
TGTGCCAGCAGTTACCGCGGGACTACCCTCAATGAGCAGTTCTTC
CASSYRGTTLNEQFF
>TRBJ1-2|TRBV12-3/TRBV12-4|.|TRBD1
TGTGCCAGCACCCCGGGACAGGGAGAGGGTTATGGCTACACCTTC
CASTPGQGEGYGYTF
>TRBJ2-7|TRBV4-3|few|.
TGCGCCAGCAGCCTAAGCTGGGAGGACGAGCAGTACTTC
CASSLSWEDEQYF
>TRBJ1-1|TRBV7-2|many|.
TGTGCCAGCAGCGCACAGGGAAGTAGCACTGAAGCTTTCTTT
CASSAQGSSTEAFF
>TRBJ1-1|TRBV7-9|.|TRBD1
TGTGCCAGCAGCGTACAGGGGTTGGGCACTGAAGCTTTCTTT
CASSVQGLGTEAFF
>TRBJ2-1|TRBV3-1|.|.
TGTGCCAGCAGCACCTACTCCTACAATGAGCAGTTCTTC
CASSTYSYNEQFF
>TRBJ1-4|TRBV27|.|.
TGTGCCAGCAGTTTCGCTTTGAATGAAAAACTGTTTTTT
CASSFALNEKLFF
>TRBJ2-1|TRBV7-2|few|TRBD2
TGTGCCAGCAGCTTAGAGCTAGCGGGAGGGCCAAATAGGTTCTTC
CASSLELAGGPNRFF
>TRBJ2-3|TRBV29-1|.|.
TGCAGCGCGCGTCAGGGAGTCACAGATACGCAGTATTTT
CSARQGVTDTQYF
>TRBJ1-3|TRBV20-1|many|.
TGCAGTGCTAGAGACAGGGTAGGGTCTGGAAACACCATATATTTT
CSARDRVGSGNTIYF
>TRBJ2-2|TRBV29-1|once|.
TGCAGCGTTTCGGACGTGGCCGGGGAGCTGTTTTTT
CSVSDVAGELFF
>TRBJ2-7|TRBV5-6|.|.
TGTGCCAGCAGCGTTTTTCGAGAGCAGTACTTC
CASSVFREQYF
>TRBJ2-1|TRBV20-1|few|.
TGCGGAAGAGTGGGATACAATGAGCAGTTCTTC
CGRVGYNEQFF
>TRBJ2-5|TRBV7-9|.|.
TGTGCCAGCAGCCCCCACAACTCGGGGGAGACCCAGTACTTC
CASSPHNSGETQYF
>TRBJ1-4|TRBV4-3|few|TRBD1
TGCGCCAGCAGCCAAGATCCCGGCGGGACAGGGATAGAAAAACTGTTTTTT
CASSQDPGGTGIEKLFF
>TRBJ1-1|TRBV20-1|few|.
TGCAGTTCTCTAGAGGACCGGAGCACTGAAGCTTTCTTT
CSSLEDRSTEAFF
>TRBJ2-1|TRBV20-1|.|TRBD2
TGCAGTGCCAGAGTCTTAGCGGGAGTCGCCTACAATGAGCAGTTCTTC
CSARVLAGVAYNEQFF
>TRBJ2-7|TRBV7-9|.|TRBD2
TGTGCCAGCAGCTCCAGGACTAGCGGATACTACGAGCAGTACTTC
CASSSRTSGYYEQYF
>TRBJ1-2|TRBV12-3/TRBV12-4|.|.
TGTGCCAGCAATAGGGGTTCCAACTATGGCTACACCTTC
CASNRGSNYGYTF
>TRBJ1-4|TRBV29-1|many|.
TGCAGCGTTGGTGATCGCGGAAATGAAAAACTGTTTTTT
CSVGDRGNEKLFF
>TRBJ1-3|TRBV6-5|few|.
TGTGCCAGCAGTTACTCACCAGGCGACTCTGGAAACACCATATATTTT
CASSYSPGDSGNTIYF
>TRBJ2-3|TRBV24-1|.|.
TGTGCCACCAGCTCGACAGATACGCAGTATTTT
CATSSTDTQYF
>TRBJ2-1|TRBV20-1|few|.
TGCAGTGCCCCTGGTTTCGATGAGCAGTTCTTC
CSAPGFDEQFF
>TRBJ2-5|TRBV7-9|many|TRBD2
TGTGCCAGCAGCTTAGACCCGGGGACTAGCGGACGGAGAGAGACCCAGTACTTC
CASSLDPGTSGRRETQYF
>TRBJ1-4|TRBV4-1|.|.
TGCGCCAGCAGCGTAGGAATCCTGACAACTAATGAAAAACTGTTTTTT
CASSVGILTTNEKLFF
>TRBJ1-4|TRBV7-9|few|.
TGTGCCAGCAGCACCAAGGGTCTGGTAGAAAAACTGTTTTTT
CASSTKGLVEKLFF
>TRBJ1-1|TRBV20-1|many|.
TGCAGTGCTAGAAATTTACATCGATCCAGCACTGAAGCTTTCTTT
CSARNLHRSSTEAFF
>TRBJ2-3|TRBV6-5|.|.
TGTGCCAGCAGTTATGATTACTCTCACGAGGTTACGCAGTATTTT
CASSYDYSHEVTQYF
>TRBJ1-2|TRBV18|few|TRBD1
TGTGCCAGCTCACCGGGACAGCTGAACTATGGCTACACCTTC
CASSPGQLNYGYTF
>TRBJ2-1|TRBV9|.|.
TGTGCCAGCAGCGTAGACCAGGGTTCCTACAATGAGCAGTTCTTC
CASSVDQGSYNEQFF
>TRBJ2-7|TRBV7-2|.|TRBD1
TGTGCCAGCAGCCTAAGGACAGGGGAGGACTACGAGCAGTACTTC
CASSLRTGEDYEQYF